The 31 T cell receptor beta chains below come from one sample, sequenced in a study of blood T cell repertoires in COVID-19 (dated by TCRdb to the early 2020s). Library creation used the immunoSEQ multiplex PCR assay. TCRdb provides this immuneACCESS table in a form limited to in-frame rearrangements. Some clones are lacking; in checked studies, under half of them reflect an unresolved V gene, and why the rest are absent is not known. The sample contains under 250,000 clones, 82% of them found a single time. The ten largest clones add up to approximately 3.1% of the sample. The sequenced sample was PBMCs or T cells enriched from blood (not recorded which). The origin of the receptors is a woman aged 60-70 years who had recovered from COVID-19.

The genes are TRBV27 and TRBJ2-7, with TRBD2 matching 7 bases. CDR3 length: 15 residues. Germline V gene lookup returns CDR1 MNHEY and CDR2 SMNVEV (reference sequence). V dropped 5 bases and J dropped 5; count of bases not matched to a gene: 12. The CDR3, as DNA: TGTGCCAGCAGTCCACGGACTAGGGAAGGGCACGAGCAGTACTTC. Protein sequence: CASSPRTREGHEQYF.

V is TRBV15 and J is TRBJ2-7; 7 positions match TRBD1. This CDR3 region has 17 residues. The germline V gene encodes CDR1 LNHNV and CDR2 YYDKDF (reference sequence). V shed 5 bases and J 2 bases; nucleotides not matched to a gene: 15. CDR3 amino acids: CATSDGDRPLPTYEQYF. CDR3 nucleotide sequence: TGTGCCACCAGCGACGGGGACAGACCCCTACCTACCTACGAGCAGTACTTC.

This clone turned up a few times. The chain joins TRBV6-2 or TRBV6-3 to TRBJ2-7, with D possibly TRBD2 on 6 matching bases. V lost 0 bases and J lost 3, with 12 bases in between. The germline V gene has CDR1 MNHEY and CDR2 SVGEGT. The CDR3 contains 15 residues. In DNA, the CDR3 is TGTGCCAGCAGTTACTCCCGGGACGGGAGCTACGAGCAGTACTTC. Its protein is CASSYSRDGSYEQYF.

V gene TRBV2 combines with J gene TRBJ2-2, with TRBD2 matching 7 bases. The CDR3 sequence is 14 residues long. Per germline, CDR1 SNHLY and CDR2 FYNNEI. The V segment lost 5 bases and the J segment 4 bases; nucleotides outside the gene matches: 4. CDR3 residues: CASSRASGTGELFF. CDR3 bases: TGTGCCAGCAGTCGGGCTAGCGGCACCGGGGAGCTGTTTTTT.

The chain joins TRBV3-1 (or the pseudogene TRBV3-2) to TRBJ2-1; 8 nucleotides match TRBD1. This CDR3 has 12 residues. The germline V gene has CDR1 LGHDT and CDR2 YNNKEL (reference sequence). The V and J ends lost 1 base and 13 bases, in that order; junction bases with no gene match: 3. The CDR3 sequence is CASSQGDRLQFF. CDR3 nucleotides: TGTGCCAGCAGCCAAGGGGACAGGCTCCAGTTCTTC.

The chain links TRBV6-5 to TRBJ1-3, with 7 bases that match TRBD1. The trim removed 7 bases at V and 0 bases at J, leaving 3 bases unmatched. Germline V gene data show CDR1 as MNHEY and CDR2 as SVGAGI. This CDR3 region has 14 residues. The CDR3, as DNA: TGTGCCAGCAAAAGGACAGGCTCTGGAAACACCATATATTTT. Its protein product is CASKRTGSGNTIYF.

For the CDR3, the DNA is TGTGCCAGCAGCCAAGTTTCCGCAGGCGCCTATGGCTACACCTTC. Amino acids: CASSQVSAGAYGYTF. The chain has TRBV3-1 (or the pseudogene TRBV3-2) and TRBJ1-2; no reliable D call. Per germline, CDR1 LGHDT and CDR2 YNNKEL (reference sequence). V was cut by 1 base and J by 4 bases, with 13 bases left in between. The CDR3 covers 15 residues.

The chain carries TRBV7-9 and TRBJ2-4, with TRBD1 matching 8 bases. Germline V CDR1 and CDR2: SEHNR, FQNEAQ (reference sequence). The CDR3 runs 14 residues. V gave up 0 bases and J gave up 5 bases; unmatched junction bases: 0. The chain's CDR3 is CASSLAGQENIQYF. CDR3 DNA: TGTGCCAGCAGCTTAGCGGGACAGGAAAACATTCAGTACTTC.

The chain employs TRBV11-2 and TRBJ2-7, with TRBD1 as a possible D gene (6 bases). Germline loops: CDR1 SGHAT, CDR2 FQNNGV. Between the trimmed V and J ends, which lost 0 bases and 11 bases, there was a span of 17 bases. CDR3 size: 14 residues. DNA for the CDR3: TGTGCCAGCAGCTTAGATCGAACAGGGTTAACGAAGTACTTC. Protein product: CASSLDRTGLTKYF.

The V call is TRBV10-3, the J call TRBJ1-5, with D hard to call. The CDR3 is 14 amino acids. The germline CDR1 and CDR2 sequences are ENHRY and SYGVKD. V shed 2 bases and J shed 4 bases, with 9 bases lying between them. The CDR3: CAISEGQSNQPQHF. Here the CDR3 DNA reads TGTGCCATCAGTGAGGGCCAAAGTAATCAGCCCCAGCATTTT.

In its sample, this clone was seen a few times. This sequence joins TRBV6-5 and TRBJ1-3; TRBD1 is a possible D gene (6 bases). The germline V gene encodes CDR1 MNHEY and CDR2 SVGAGI. The CDR3 totals 13 residues. V lost 9 bases, J lost 0 bases, and 9 bases lay in between. The CDR3 is CASHRDSGNTIYF. The CDR3 DNA is TGTGCCAGTCACAGGGACTCTGGAAACACCATATATTTT.

This chain connects TRBV4-3 to TRBJ1-4; D unclear. Germline V CDR1 and CDR2: LGHNA, YSLEER. The CDR3 length is 15 residues. Trimming removed 4 bases at V and 8 bases at J, with 17 bases between. Here the CDR3 reads CASSPLMGPEEKLFF. In nucleotides, the CDR3 is TGCGCCAGCAGCCCCCTAATGGGCCCTGAAGAAAAACTGTTTTTT.

The rearrangement joins TRBV10-3 to TRBJ1-2; 10 nucleotides agree with TRBD1. From germline, CDR1 is ENHRY and CDR2 SYGVKD. V shed 8 bases and J 4 bases; nucleotides not matched to a gene: 4. This CDR3 region has 13 residues. CDR3 loop: CAIETGGGYGYTF. As DNA, the CDR3 is TGTGCCATCGAGACAGGGGGCGGCTATGGCTACACCTTC.

In its sample, this clone was seen once. The CDR3 sequence: CASSRGLAGGYNEQFF. CDR3 DNA: TGTGCCAGCAGTCGGGGACTAGCGGGAGGATACAATGAGCAGTTCTTC. The chain recombines TRBV21-1 with TRBJ2-1; no DNA check was done on the table's D call, TRBD2. TRBV21-1 is classified as a pseudogene. This CDR3 contains 16 residues.

The V call is TRBV2, the J call TRBJ2-5, with 10 bases fitting TRBD2. Trimming took 8 bases from V and 2 from J; bases not matched to a gene: 8. CDR1 and CDR2 (germline): SNHLY, FYNNEI. This CDR3 region has 15 residues. The CDR3 spells CASYSRTSGQETQYF. The CDR3 nucleotides are TGTGCCAGCTACTCGAGGACTAGCGGACAAGAGACCCAGTACTTC.

A few counts support this clone. The junction departs from germline at one end; a sequencing error may be responsible. This chain links TRBV2 with TRBJ2-7; D is perhaps TRBD1 (6 bases). Germline V gene data show CDR1 as SNHLY and CDR2 as FYNNEI. The CDR3 has 12 amino acids. The CDR3 reads CASNTGSSEQYF. In nucleotides, the CDR3 is TGTGCCAGCAACACAGGGTCCTCCGAGCAGTACTTC.

Only one count was recorded for this clone. The rearrangement joins TRBV3-1 (or the pseudogene TRBV3-2) to TRBJ1-1; D is unresolved. Germline-derived CDR1 and CDR2 are LGHDT and YNNKEL (reference sequence). V lost 0 bases, J lost 1 base, and 6 bases lay in between. The CDR3 contains 14 residues. The CDR3 region has the DNA TGTGCCAGCAGCCAAGAAGGGAGGAACACTGAAGCTTTCTTT. Translated, it gives CASSQEGRNTEAFF.

This chain links TRBV2 with TRBJ2-7, with 8 bases aligning to TRBD2. The CDR3 totals 16 residues. V was pared by 0 bases and J by 6 bases, with 10 bases of the junction left unmatched. Germline lookup yields CDR1 SNHLY and CDR2 FYNNEI. The CDR3 sequence is CASSEALRGGRPEQYF. DNA of the CDR3: TGTGCCAGCAGTGAAGCGCTGAGGGGCGGGAGGCCCGAGCAGTACTTC.

This sequence joins TRBV5-5 and TRBJ1-2; D uncertain. Trimming pared 4 bases from V and 1 base from J, leaving 14 bases between. Looked up from germline, CDR1 is SGHKS and CDR2 is YYEKEE (reference sequence). The CDR3 is 15 amino acids. In DNA, the CDR3 is TGTGCCAGCAGCGTTGTAGATCAGGTTAACTATGGCTACACCTTC. Translation gives CASSVVDQVNYGYTF. Full variable domain (missing parts from reference TRBV5-5 and TRBJ1-2): DAGVTQSPTHLIKTRGQQVTLRCSPISGHKSVSWYQQVLGQGPQFIFQYYEKEERGRGNFPDRFSARQFPNYSSELNVNALLLGDSALYLCASSVVDQVNYGYTFGSGTRLTVV.

There are a few counts of this clone. The V gene is TRBV19, the J gene TRBJ1-5; D unresolved. CDR1 and CDR2 from the germline V gene are LNHDA and SQIVND (reference sequence). Trimming shortened V by 5 bases and J by 2 bases, and 10 bases separated the two germline ends. The CDR3 totals 14 residues. In nucleotides, the CDR3 is TGTGCCAGTAGTCCTTCACACGGCAATCAGCCCCAGCATTTT. This translates into CASSPSHGNQPQHF.

This clone was seen just once. The V gene is TRBV5-1, the J gene TRBJ2-3; D call uncertain. Germline CDR1 is SGHRS and CDR2 is YFSETQ. The CDR3 runs to 14 residues. The V end was cut by 0 bases, the J end by 1 base, with 6 bases between. Written as DNA, the CDR3 is TGCGCCAGCAGCTTGGCCGTTGGCACAGATACGCAGTATTTT. It specifies CASSLAVGTDTQYF.

Note on this clone: Different DNA sequences within this sample yield the same CDR3. This sequence joins TRBV5-1 and TRBJ1-1; possibly TRBD1 for D (5 bases). The CDR3 is made up of 14 amino acids. In germline, CDR1 is SGHRS, CDR2 YFSETQ. V was clipped by 4 bases and J by 0 bases, with 10 bases between them. The CDR3 region has the DNA TGCGCCAGCAGCCTCCTGACAGTGAACACTGAAGCTTTCTTT. Translated, it gives CASSLLTVNTEAFF.

J is TRBJ1-6 and V is TRBV5-5, with 8 positions matching TRBD1. The CDR3 has 17 residues. V trimming: 0 bases; J trimming: 1 base; junction bases outside the gene matches: 3. The germline CDR1 and CDR2 sequences are SGHKS and YYEKEE (reference sequence). The CDR3 region has the DNA TGTGCCAGCAGCTTGGGGACAGGGAGGTCCTATAATTCACCCCTCCACTTT. As protein: CASSLGTGRSYNSPLHF. The variable domain in full, completed from reference TRBV5-5 and TRBJ1-6, reads DAGVTQSPTHLIKTRGQQVTLRCSPISGHKSVSWYQQVLGQGPQFIFQYYEKEERGRGNFPDRFSARQFPNYSSELNVNALLLGDSALYLCASSLGTGRSYNSPLHFGNGTRLTVT.

For the CDR3, the DNA is TGCAGTGCTAGTCGCCTAGCGGGAAGCAATGAGCAGTTCTTC. Amino acids: CSASRLAGSNEQFF. This rearrangement joins TRBV20-1 to TRBJ2-1, with TRBD2 matching over 9 bases. J lost 6 bases, V lost 3 bases, and 6 bases had no gene match. Germline V CDR1 and CDR2: DFQATT, SNEGSKA (reference sequence). The CDR3 is made up of 14 amino acids.

This clone came up a few times. The J gene is TRBJ1-1, the V gene TRBV27, with 8 bases matching TRBD1. CDR1 is MNHEY, CDR2 SMNVEV, per germline (reference sequence). The CDR3 has 13 residues. V trimming: 6 bases; J trimming: 11 bases; junction bases outside the gene matches: 11. Written as DNA, the CDR3 is TGTGCCAGCAGGCCGGACAGGGCCCGAGGGGCTTTCTTT. As protein: CASRPDRARGAFF.

The chain carries TRBV18 and TRBJ1-1, with D perhaps matching TRBD1 (5 bases). The CDR3 runs 15 residues. The V end lost 1 base, the J end lost 4 bases, and 13 bases lay between the germline ends. Germline V gives CDR1 KGHSH, CDR2 LQKENI. CDR3 region: CASSPQDGGATEAFF. CDR3 DNA: TGTGCCAGCTCACCACAAGACGGAGGGGCCACTGAAGCTTTCTTT.

The gene calls are TRBV10-1 and TRBJ1-1; weak D call: TRBD1 (6 bases). CDR3 length: 15 residues. CDR1 and CDR2 from the germline V gene are WNHNN and SYGVQD (reference sequence). The V end lost 3 bases, the J end lost 1 base, and 12 bases lay between the germline ends. Here the CDR3 DNA reads TGCGCCAGCAGTGAAGCAGGGGCGCGGAACACTGAAGCTTTCTTT. Its translation: CASSEAGARNTEAFF.

This clone was counted a single time. The gene calls are TRBV2 and TRBJ2-3, with 12 bases that match TRBD2. The CDR3 has 16 amino acids. The J segment lost 4 bases and the V segment lost 8 bases, leaving 10 bases of the junction unmatched. Germline assignment: CDR1 SNHLY and CDR2 FYNNEI. DNA of the CDR3: TGTGCCAGCCCTCGGGCTAGCGGGAGGGACGCAGATACGCAGTATTTT. This translates into CASPRASGRDADTQYF.

The chain uses TRBV9 and TRBJ2-7; TRBD1 agrees at 9 bases. CDR3 length: 13 amino acids. Trimming at V came to 4 bases and at J to 6 bases, leaving 5 bases not matched to a gene. Germline CDR1 reads SGDLS; CDR2 reads YYNGEE. Written as DNA, the CDR3 is TGTGCCAGCAGCCCCGGGACAGGGCTCGAGCAGTACTTC. Its translation is CASSPGTGLEQYF.

This sequence joins TRBV27 and TRBJ2-5, with unresolved D. Trimming shortened V by 3 bases and J by 7 bases, and 15 bases separated the two germline ends. Germline V gene sequence: CDR1 MNHEY, CDR2 SMNVEV (reference sequence). The CDR3 length is 14 residues. CDR3 nucleotide sequence: TGTGCCAGCAGTTTGGAGATGATCTCGGGGACCCAGTACTTC. Translating it yields CASSLEMISGTQYF.

The chain employs TRBV11-2 and TRBJ1-2; perhaps TRBD1 as D (5 bases). The CDR3 is made up of 14 amino acids. V lost 5 bases and J 6 bases, leaving 16 bases between the germline ends. Germline CDR1 SGHAT, CDR2 FQNNGV. CDR3 region: CASSPRAGGDGYTF. The CDR3 DNA follows: TGTGCCAGCAGCCCAAGGGCGGGGGGGGATGGCTACACCTTC.